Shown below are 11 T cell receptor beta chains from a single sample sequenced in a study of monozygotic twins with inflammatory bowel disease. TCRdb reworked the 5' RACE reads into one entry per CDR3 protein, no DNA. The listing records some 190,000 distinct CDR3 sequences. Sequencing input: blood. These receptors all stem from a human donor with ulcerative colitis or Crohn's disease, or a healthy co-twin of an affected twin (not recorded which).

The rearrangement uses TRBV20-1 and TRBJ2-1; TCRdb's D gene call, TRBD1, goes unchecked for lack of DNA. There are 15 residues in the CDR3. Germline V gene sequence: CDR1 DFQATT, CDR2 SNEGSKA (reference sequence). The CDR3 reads CSARGQFGTYNEQFF.

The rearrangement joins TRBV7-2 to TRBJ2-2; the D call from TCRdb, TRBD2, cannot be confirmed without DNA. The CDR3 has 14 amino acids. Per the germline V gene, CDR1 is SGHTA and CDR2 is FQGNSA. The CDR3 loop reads CASSRGRETGELFF. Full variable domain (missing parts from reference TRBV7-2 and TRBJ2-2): GAGVSQSPSNKVTEKGKDVELRCDPISGHTALYWYRQSLGQGLEFLIYFQGNSAPDKSGLPSDRFSAERTGGSVSTLTIQRTQQEDSAVYLCASSRGRETGELFFGEGSRLTVL.

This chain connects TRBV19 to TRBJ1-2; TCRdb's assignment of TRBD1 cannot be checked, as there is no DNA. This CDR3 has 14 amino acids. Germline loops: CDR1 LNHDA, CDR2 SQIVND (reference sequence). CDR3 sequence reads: CASSIEGVEDGYTF.

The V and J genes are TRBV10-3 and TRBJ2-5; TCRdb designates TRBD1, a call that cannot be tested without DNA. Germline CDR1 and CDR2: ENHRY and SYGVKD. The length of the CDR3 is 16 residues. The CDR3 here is CAIRPSAGEGQETQYF.

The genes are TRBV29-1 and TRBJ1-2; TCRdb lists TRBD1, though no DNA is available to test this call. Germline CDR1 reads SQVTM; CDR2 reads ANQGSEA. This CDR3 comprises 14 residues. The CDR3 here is CSVEDPWAGGGYTF. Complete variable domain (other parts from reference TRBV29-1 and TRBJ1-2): SAVISQKPSRDICQRGTSLTIQCQVDSQVTMMFWYRQQPGQSLTLIATANQGSEATYESGFVIDKFPISRPNLTFSTLTVSNMSPEDSSIYLCSVEDPWAGGGYTFGSGTRLTVV.

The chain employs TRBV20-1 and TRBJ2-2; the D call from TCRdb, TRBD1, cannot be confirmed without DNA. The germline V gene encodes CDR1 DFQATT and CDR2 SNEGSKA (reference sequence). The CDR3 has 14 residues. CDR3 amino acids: CSAPSEGVTGELFF.

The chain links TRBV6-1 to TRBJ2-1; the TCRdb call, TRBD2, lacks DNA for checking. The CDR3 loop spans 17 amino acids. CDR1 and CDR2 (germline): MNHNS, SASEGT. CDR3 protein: CASRSISGGARYNEQFF.

The CDR3 reads CASSFIAGEGNEQFF. The V gene is TRBV5-1, the J gene TRBJ2-1; the D call from TCRdb, TRBD2, cannot be confirmed without DNA. CDR1 SGHRS and CDR2 YFSETQ come from the germline V gene. The CDR3 is made up of 15 amino acids.

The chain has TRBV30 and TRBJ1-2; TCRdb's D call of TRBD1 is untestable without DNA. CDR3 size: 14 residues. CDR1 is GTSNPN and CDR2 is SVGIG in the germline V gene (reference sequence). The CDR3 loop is CASSRDRGGYGYTF. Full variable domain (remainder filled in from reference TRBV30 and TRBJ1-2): SQTIHQWPATLVQPVGSPLSLECTVEGTSNPNLYWYRQAAGRGLQLLFYSVGIGQISSEVPQNLSASRPQDRQFILSSKKLLLSDSGFYLCASSRDRGGYGYTFGSGTRLTVV.

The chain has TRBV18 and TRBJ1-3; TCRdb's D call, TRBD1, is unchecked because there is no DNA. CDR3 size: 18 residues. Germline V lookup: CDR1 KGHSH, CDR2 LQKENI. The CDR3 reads CASSSAPGKTLSGNTIYF.

Here the CDR3 reads CASRSGGSYNEQFF. The chain carries TRBV19 and TRBJ2-1; the D call of TRBD1 rests on TCRdb alone, since no DNA is present to check it. This CDR3 has 14 amino acids. CDR1 and CDR2 from the germline V gene are LNHDA and SQIVND (reference sequence).